The clone carrying this T cell receptor (beta chain) showed up many times. Its specificity is not known. Germline V gene lookup returns CDR1 DFQATT and CDR2 SNEGSKA (reference sequence). V lost 4 bases and J lost 2; bases outside the gene matches: 6. The CDR3 runs 15 residues. Researchers amplified the TCR beta CDR3 regions from RNA transcripts. First-round RT-PCR with HTBI primers amplified the TCR CDR3 region. TCRdb itself ran the multiplex PCR reads through MiXCR, one entry per CDR3 protein. The data contain approximately 710,000 distinct CDR3 sequences, roughly 17% of them singletons. The record originates from a study of T cells in Graves' hyperthyroidism and ophthalmopathy. Broader study findings: Through a model of 13 V-J features, ophthalmopathy was separated from stable hyperthyroidism.

It was around 11 ml of fresh peripheral blood that supplied the PBMCs. The chain has TRBV20-1 and TRBJ2-1; 9 bases fit TRBD2. Sequences were obtained from blood. This clonotype was sampled from a man between 50 and 59 years old with Graves' hyperthyroidism. CDR3 loop: CSAKTGLAAYNEQFF. CDR3 DNA sequence: TGCAGTGCTAAGACGGGACTAGCCGCCTACAATGAGCAGTTCTTC.